This TCR beta chain was captured in a study of blood T cell repertoires in COVID-19. Whole-study context: The United States, Italy and Spain supplied acute and convalescent COVID-19 samples. The analysed material was cDNA or gDNA that came from T cells, B-cell-depleted T cells, or PBMCs.

CDR1 LGHDT and CDR2 YNNKEL come from the germline V gene (reference sequence). This CDR3 has 13 residues. Between the trimmed V and J ends, which lost 4 bases and 4 bases, there was a span of 10 bases. Source study methods: Amplification of reference gene primers was used by the study to estimate nucleated cell counts. TCRdb's table, derived via immunoSEQ multiplex PCR, lists solely in-frame clones and lacks some. The V and J calls and clone size were taken over from that table, and D and trimming were inferred from the DNA. The sample has roughly 40,000 clones, roughly 80% seen once. This chain joins TRBV3-1 (or the pseudogene TRBV3-2) and TRBJ1-2; D uncertain. This TCR was recovered from a human donor with acute or convalescent COVID-19. The donor label of this sample is uncertain. The sequencing sample was made of peripheral blood. CDR3 nucleotides: TGTGCCAGCAGCCTTCGACGGAGCTATGGCTACACCTTC. Its translation is CASSLRRSYGYTF.